The sequence of this T cell receptor (beta chain) was determined in a study of CD8+ T cells in alopecia areata. Notes on the study in general: Lesional scalp exceeded normal scalp in clonality, especially in alopecia totalis/universalis.

V was clipped by 5 bases and J by 6 bases; unmatched bases: 11. Germline V gene sequence: CDR1 SGHRS, CDR2 YFSETQ. This CDR3 contains 15 residues. The authors extracted RNA and reverse transcribed it into cDNA as the sequencing template. Using immunoSEQ multiplex PCR, the repertoire was profiled, and TCRdb retains in-frame clones only, with some absent. The sample has some 130,000 clones, approximately 49% seen once. As concerns this clone: As yet, its antigen is unknown.

Material: CD8+ T cells sorted from blood, obtained at week 0. The rearrangement links TRBV5-1 to TRBJ2-4; 7 positions agree with TRBD2. The source is a human donor with alopecia areata. The CDR3 coding sequence is TGCGCCAGCAGTTACAGCGGGTCGGGAGGAAACATTCAGTACTTC. As protein: CASSYSGSGGNIQYF.